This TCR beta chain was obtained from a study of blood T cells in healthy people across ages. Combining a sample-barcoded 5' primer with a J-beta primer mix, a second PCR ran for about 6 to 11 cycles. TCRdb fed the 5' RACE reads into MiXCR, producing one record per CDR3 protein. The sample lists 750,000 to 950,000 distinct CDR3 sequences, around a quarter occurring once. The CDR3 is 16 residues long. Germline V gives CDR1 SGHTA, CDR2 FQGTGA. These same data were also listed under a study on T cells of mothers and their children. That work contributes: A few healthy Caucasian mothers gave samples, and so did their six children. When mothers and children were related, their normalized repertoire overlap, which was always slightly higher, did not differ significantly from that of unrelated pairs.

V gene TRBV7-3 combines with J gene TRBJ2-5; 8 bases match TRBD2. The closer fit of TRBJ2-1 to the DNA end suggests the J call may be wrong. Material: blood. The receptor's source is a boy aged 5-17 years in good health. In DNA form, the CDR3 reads TGTGCCAGCAGCCCGCTTGGCGGGGGGTCTTACAATGAGCAGTTCTTC. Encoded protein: CASSPLGGGSYNEQFF.